This T cell receptor (beta chain) was found in a study of response to subunit inactivated influenza vaccine. This CDR3 region has 13 residues. Germline CDR1 is SEHNR and CDR2 is FQNEAQ (reference sequence). V dropped 8 bases and J dropped 4 bases, with 14 bases sitting between them. This clonotype was found a few times. One entry per CDR3 protein results from TCRdb running MiXCR on the RT-PCR reads. The table has about 310,000 distinct CDR3 sequences, 20% to 25% seen once; the top ten hold roughly 10%. The sequences come from PBMCs from blood, collected about 20 months after vaccination. The source is a man between 50 and 69 years old who received an inactivated influenza vaccine. The J gene is TRBJ1-2, the V gene TRBV7-9, with D hard to call. CDR3 residues: CASSGSNPYGYTF. In DNA, the CDR3 is TGTGCCAGCTCGGGGTCGAACCCCTATGGCTACACCTTC. Based on the CDR3 plus reference TRBV7-9 and TRBJ1-2, the full variable domain is DTGVSQNPRHKITKRGQNVTFRCDPISEHNRLYWYRQTLGQGPEFLTYFQNEAQLEKSRLLSDRFSAERPKGSFSTLEIQRTEQGDSAMYLCASSGSNPYGYTFGSGTRLTVV.